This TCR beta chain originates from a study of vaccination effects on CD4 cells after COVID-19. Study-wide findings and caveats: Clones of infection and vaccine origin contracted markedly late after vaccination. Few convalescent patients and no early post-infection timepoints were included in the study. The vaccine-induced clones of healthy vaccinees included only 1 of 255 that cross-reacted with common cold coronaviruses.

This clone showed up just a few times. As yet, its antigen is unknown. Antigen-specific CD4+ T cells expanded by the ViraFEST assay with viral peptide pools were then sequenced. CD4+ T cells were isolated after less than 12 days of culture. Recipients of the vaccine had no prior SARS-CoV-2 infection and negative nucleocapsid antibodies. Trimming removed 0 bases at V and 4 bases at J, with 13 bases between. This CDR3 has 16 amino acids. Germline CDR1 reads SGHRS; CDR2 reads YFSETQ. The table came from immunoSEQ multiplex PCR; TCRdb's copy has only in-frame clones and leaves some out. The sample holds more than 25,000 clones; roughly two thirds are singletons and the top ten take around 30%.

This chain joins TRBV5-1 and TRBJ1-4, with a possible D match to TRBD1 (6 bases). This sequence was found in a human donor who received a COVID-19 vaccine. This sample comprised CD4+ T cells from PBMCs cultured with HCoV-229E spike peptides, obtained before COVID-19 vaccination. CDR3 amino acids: CASSLGKGEFNEKLFF. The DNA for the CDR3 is TGCGCCAGCAGCTTGGGGAAGGGGGAATTTAATGAAAAACTGTTTTTT. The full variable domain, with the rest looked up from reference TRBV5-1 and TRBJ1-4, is KAGVTQTPRYLIKTRGQQVTLSCSPISGHRSVSWYQQTPGQGLQFLFEYFSETQRNKGNFPGRFSGRQFSNSRSEMNVSTLELGDSALYLCASSLGKGEFNEKLFFGSGTQLSVL.